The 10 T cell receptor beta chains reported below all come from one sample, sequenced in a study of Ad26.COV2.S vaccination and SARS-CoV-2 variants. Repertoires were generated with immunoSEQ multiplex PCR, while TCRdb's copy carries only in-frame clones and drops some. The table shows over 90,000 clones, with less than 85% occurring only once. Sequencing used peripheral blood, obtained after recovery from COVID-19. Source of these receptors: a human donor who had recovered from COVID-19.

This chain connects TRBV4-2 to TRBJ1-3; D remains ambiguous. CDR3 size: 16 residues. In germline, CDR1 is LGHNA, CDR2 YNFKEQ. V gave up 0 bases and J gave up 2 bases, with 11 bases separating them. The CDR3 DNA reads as TGTGCCAGCAGCCAAGAGGTGGATATCACTGGAAACACCATATATTTT. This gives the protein CASSQEVDITGNTIYF.

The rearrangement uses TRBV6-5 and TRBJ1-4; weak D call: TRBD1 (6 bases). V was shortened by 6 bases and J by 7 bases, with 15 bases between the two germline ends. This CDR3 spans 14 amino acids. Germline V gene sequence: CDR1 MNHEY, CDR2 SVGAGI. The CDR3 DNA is TGTGCCAGCAGAGGAGGGGGGGTAGGTGAAAAACTGTTTTTT. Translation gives CASRGGGVGEKLFF.

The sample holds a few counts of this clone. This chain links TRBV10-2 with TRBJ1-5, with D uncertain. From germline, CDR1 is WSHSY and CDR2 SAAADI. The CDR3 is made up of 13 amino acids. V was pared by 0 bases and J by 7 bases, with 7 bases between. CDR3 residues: CASSESFWQPQHF. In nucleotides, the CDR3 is TGCGCCAGCAGTGAGTCGTTCTGGCAGCCCCAGCATTTT.

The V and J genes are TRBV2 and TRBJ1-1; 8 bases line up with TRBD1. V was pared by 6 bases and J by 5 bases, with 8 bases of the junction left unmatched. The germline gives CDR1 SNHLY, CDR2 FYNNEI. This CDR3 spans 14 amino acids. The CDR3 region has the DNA TGTGCCAGCAGATTGACAGGGGAGTGGACTGAAGCTTTCTTT. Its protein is CASRLTGEWTEAFF.

This CDR3 reads CASSPPTGSDQETQYF. As DNA, the CDR3 is TGTGCCAGCTCACCACCTACGGGATCCGACCAAGAGACCCAGTACTTC. The chain is built from TRBV18 and TRBJ2-5; a possible D gene is TRBD2 (5 bases). Germline V gene sequence: CDR1 KGHSH, CDR2 LQKENI. V was shortened by 0 bases and J by 0 bases, with 11 bases between the two germline ends. The CDR3 runs 16 residues. The whole variable domain, remainder taken from reference TRBV18 and TRBJ2-5, is NAGVMQNPRHLVRRRGQEARLRCSPMKGHSHVYWYRQLPEEGLKFMVYLQKENIIDESGMPKERFSAEFPKEGPSILRIQQVVRGDSAAYFCASSPPTGSDQETQYFGPGTRLLVL.

CDR3 sequence reads: CSVDLVVGTQYF. CDR3 coding DNA: TGCAGCGTTGATTTAGTCGTTGGGACCCAGTACTTC. V usage is TRBV29-1 and J usage is TRBJ2-5; no definite D call. The CDR3 loop spans 12 amino acids. The germline V gene encodes CDR1 SQVTM and CDR2 ANQGSEA. The V and J ends lost 3 bases and 7 bases respectively, with 12 bases between them.

In DNA, the CDR3 is TGTGCCAGCAGGAAGTCGGATACGCAGTATTTT. Encoded protein: CASRKSDTQYF. The V call is TRBV7-9, the J call TRBJ2-3; unclear D gene. The V gene lost 6 bases and the J gene lost 6 bases, with 7 bases spanning the gap. CDR1 is SEHNR, CDR2 FQNEAQ, per germline (reference sequence). CDR3 length: 11 amino acids.

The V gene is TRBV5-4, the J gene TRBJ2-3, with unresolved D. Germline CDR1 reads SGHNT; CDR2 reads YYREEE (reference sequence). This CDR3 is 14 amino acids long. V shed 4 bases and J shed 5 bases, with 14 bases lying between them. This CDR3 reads CASSAVTNQDTQYF. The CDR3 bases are TGTGCCAGCAGCGCCGTCACTAACCAAGATACGCAGTATTTT.

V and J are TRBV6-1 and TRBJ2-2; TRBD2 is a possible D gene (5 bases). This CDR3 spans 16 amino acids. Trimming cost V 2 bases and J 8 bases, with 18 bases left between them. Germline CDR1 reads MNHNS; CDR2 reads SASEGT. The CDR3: CASSELGSAVLGELFF. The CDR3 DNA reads TGTGCCAGCAGTGAATTAGGTAGCGCGGTACTGGGGGAGCTGTTTTTT.

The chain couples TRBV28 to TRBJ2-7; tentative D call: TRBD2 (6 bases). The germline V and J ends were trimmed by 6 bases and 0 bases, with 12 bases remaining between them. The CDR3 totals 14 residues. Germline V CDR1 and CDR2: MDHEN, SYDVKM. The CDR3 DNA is TGTGCCAGCAGGTCCGGGGGTAACTCCTACGAGCAGTACTTC. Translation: CASRSGGNSYEQYF. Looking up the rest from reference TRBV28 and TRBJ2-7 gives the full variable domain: DVKVTQSSRYLVKRTGEKVFLECVQDMDHENMFWYRQDPGLGLRLIYFSYDVKMKEKGDIPEGYSVSREKKERFSLILESASTNQTSMYLCASRSGGNSYEQYFGPGTRLTVT.